The next 17 T cell receptor beta chains were all read from a single sample in a study of blood T cell repertoires in COVID-19. Sequencing used immunoSEQ multiplex PCR; TCRdb keeps in-frame clones, though not all of them. The sample shows about 330,000 clones, roughly 86% of them seen only once. The sequenced sample was PBMCs or T cells enriched from blood (not recorded which). Receptors originate from a woman younger than 45 who had recovered from COVID-19.

This clone has a single count. The rearrangement joins TRBV19 to TRBJ2-3; TRBD2 might be the D (5 bases). V was shortened by 6 bases and J by 0 bases, with 22 bases between the two germline ends. CDR3 length: 18 residues. The germline V gene encodes CDR1 LNHDA and CDR2 SQIVND (reference sequence). The CDR3, as DNA: TGTGCCAGTAGGGGAGTCTGGGAGAGGTACCTTAGCACAGATACGCAGTATTTT. As protein: CASRGVWERYLSTDTQYF.

The J gene is TRBJ1-5, the V gene TRBV7-9; 9 bases line up with TRBD1. The junction had 6 bases not matched to a gene; V was cut back by 5 bases and J by 4 bases. The CDR3 spans 15 residues. CDR1 SEHNR and CDR2 FQNEAQ come from the germline V gene (reference sequence). CDR3 DNA sequence: TGTGCCAGCAGCGTGGGACAGGGCCGAAATCAGCCCCAGCATTTT. This sequence encodes CASSVGQGRNQPQHF.

This clone was counted a single time. The gene calls are TRBV13 and TRBJ1-1; 7 nucleotides align to TRBD1. From germline, CDR1 is PRHDT and CDR2 FYEKMQ (reference sequence). Unmatched junction bases numbered 4, after V lost 5 bases and J lost 1 base. This CDR3 has 14 residues. The CDR3 DNA follows: TGTGCCAGCAGCCTACGGACAGGGAACACTGAAGCTTTCTTT. Protein: CASSLRTGNTEAFF.

The V and J genes are TRBV24-1 and TRBJ2-3; 7 bases match TRBD2. The germline CDR1 and CDR2 sequences are KGHDR and SFDVKD. The CDR3 sequence is 13 residues long. After removal of 6 bases from V and 5 bases from J, the junction contained 4 bases not matched to a gene. In DNA form, the CDR3 reads TGTGCCACCAGTCGGGCGGGGGTAGATACGCAGTATTTT. The encoded protein is CATSRAGVDTQYF.

The V and J genes are TRBV19 and TRBJ1-1; D not resolved. V was cut by 3 bases and J by 0 bases, with 8 bases left in between. This CDR3 region has 14 residues. Germline V lookup: CDR1 LNHDA, CDR2 SQIVND (reference sequence). The CDR3, as DNA: TGTGCCAGTAGTATTCAGGCCATGAACACTGAAGCTTTCTTT. Translated: CASSIQAMNTEAFF.

This clone was detected once. CDR3: CAWSPRLDDSPLHF. The CDR3 region has the DNA TGTGCCTGGAGTCCCAGGCTCGACGATTCACCCCTCCACTTT. The chain has TRBV30 and TRBJ1-6; D unclear. The V and J ends lost 2 bases and 8 bases respectively, with 13 bases between them. CDR1 is GTSNPN, CDR2 SVGIG, per germline (reference sequence). The CDR3 loop spans 14 amino acids. Based on the CDR3 plus reference TRBV30 and TRBJ1-6, the full variable domain is SQTIHQWPATLVQPVGSPLSLECTVEGTSNPNLYWYRQAAGRGLQLLFYSVGIGQISSEVPQNLSASRPQDRQFILSSKKLLLSDSGFYLCAWSPRLDDSPLHFGNGTRLTVT.

V is TRBV18 and J is TRBJ2-2; D gene unclear. The V and J ends lost 4 bases and 1 base respectively, with 4 bases between them. The V gene's germline CDR1 is KGHSH and CDR2 LQKENI. The CDR3 contains 13 residues. The CDR3, as DNA: TGTGCCAGCTCACTAATGAACACCGGGGAGCTGTTTTTT. Encoded protein: CASSLMNTGELFF. Full variable domain (missing parts from reference TRBV18 and TRBJ2-2): NAGVMQNPRHLVRRRGQEARLRCSPMKGHSHVYWYRQLPEEGLKFMVYLQKENIIDESGMPKERFSAEFPKEGPSILRIQQVVRGDSAAYFCASSLMNTGELFFGEGSRLTVL.

The chain links TRBV5-1 to TRBJ2-3; D might be TRBD1 (6 bases). Deletions cut 0 bases from V and 1 base from J, with 9 bases between. Germline CDR1 is SGHRS and CDR2 is YFSETQ. This CDR3 is built from 15 residues. The CDR3 protein is CASSLEQGGTDTQYF. CDR3 in DNA: TGCGCCAGCAGCTTGGAACAGGGAGGCACAGATACGCAGTATTTT. The full variable domain, rest sourced from reference TRBV5-1 and TRBJ2-3, is KAGVTQTPRYLIKTRGQQVTLSCSPISGHRSVSWYQQTPGQGLQFLFEYFSETQRNKGNFPGRFSGRQFSNSRSEMNVSTLELGDSALYLCASSLEQGGTDTQYFGPGTRLTVL.

This clone has a handful of counts. This rearrangement joins TRBV5-1 to TRBJ1-2, with 7 bases identical to TRBD1. Unmatched junction bases numbered 10, after V lost 2 bases and J lost 6 bases. Germline V gene data show CDR1 as SGHRS and CDR2 as YFSETQ. The CDR3 is 15 residues long. This CDR3 reads CASSFGQALIDGYTF. CDR3 bases: TGCGCCAGCAGCTTCGGACAGGCCCTAATCGATGGCTACACCTTC.

This clone was recorded only once. J is TRBJ2-7 and V is TRBV11-1; D possibly corresponds to TRBD2 (6 bases). This CDR3 has 12 residues. The germline V gene has CDR1 SGHAT and CDR2 FQDESV (reference sequence). V shed 3 bases and J shed 3 bases, with 6 bases lying between them. CDR3 loop: CASSLRGYEQYF. The CDR3 nucleotides read TGTGCCAGCAGCTTGCGGGGCTACGAGCAGTACTTC.

This sequence joins TRBV7-9 and TRBJ2-3; no firm D call. The V end was cut by 1 base, the J end by 1 base, with 6 bases between. The germline V gene encodes CDR1 SEHNR and CDR2 FQNEAQ (reference sequence). This CDR3 contains 14 residues. CDR3 amino acids: CASSLDPGTDTQYF. The CDR3 DNA follows: TGTGCCAGCAGCTTAGACCCGGGCACAGATACGCAGTATTTT.

This clone was detected a few times. The CDR3 DNA sequence: TGCGCCAGCAGCCGGGACAGCTCGAACACTGAAGCTTTCTTT. It is translated as CASSRDSSNTEAFF. The rearrangement joins TRBV10-1 to TRBJ1-1, with 7 bases identical to TRBD1. The V segment lost 6 bases and the J segment 1 base; nucleotides outside the gene matches: 5. Germline loops: CDR1 WNHNN, CDR2 SYGVQD (reference sequence). The CDR3 runs 14 residues.

The chain has TRBV4-1 and TRBJ2-3, with D possibly matching TRBD2 (7 bases). Germline assignment: CDR1 MGHRA and CDR2 YSYEKL. Trimming stripped 1 base from V and 4 bases from J, with 12 bases between. This CDR3 spans 15 amino acids. This CDR3 is CASSQVGGQADTQYF. The CDR3 bases are TGCGCCAGCAGCCAAGTGGGGGGGCAGGCAGATACGCAGTATTTT.

The chain couples TRBV28 to TRBJ2-2; 10 bases are shared with TRBD1. V trimming: 8 bases; J trimming: 4 bases; junction bases outside the gene matches: 4. Germline V gene data show CDR1 as MDHEN and CDR2 as SYDVKM. The CDR3 runs 14 residues. CDR3 sequence: CASSWTGGTGELFF. In nucleotides, the CDR3 is TGTGCCAGCTCATGGACAGGGGGCACCGGGGAGCTGTTTTTT.

The chain couples TRBV6-1 to TRBJ2-1; TRBD1 matches at 7 bases. This CDR3 contains 16 residues. In germline, CDR1 is MNHNS, CDR2 SASEGT. Germline trimming cut 4 bases from V and 5 bases from J; bases unmatched to any gene: 11. In nucleotides, the CDR3 is TGTGCCAGCAGTGGACAGGGACATCTACGGAACAATGAGCAGTTCTTC. It is translated as CASSGQGHLRNNEQFF.

The V gene is TRBV6-5, the J gene TRBJ2-7; tentatively, D is TRBD1 (6 bases). From germline, CDR1 is MNHEY and CDR2 SVGAGI. V lost 5 bases to trimming and J lost 2 bases, with 13 bases between them. This CDR3 is 14 amino acids long. In nucleotides, the CDR3 is TGTGCCAGCAGTCAAAACAGGGATACCTACGAGCAGTACTTC. Translation: CASSQNRDTYEQYF.

The genes are TRBV15 and TRBJ1-6; no definite D call. The germline V gene has CDR1 LNHNV and CDR2 YYDKDF (reference sequence). The V end was cut by 1 base, the J end by 6 bases, with 10 bases between. The CDR3 has 15 residues. CDR3 in DNA: TGTGCCACCAGCAGAGGGAGCTTGAGTAATTCACCCCTCCACTTT. Its protein product is CATSRGSLSNSPLHF.